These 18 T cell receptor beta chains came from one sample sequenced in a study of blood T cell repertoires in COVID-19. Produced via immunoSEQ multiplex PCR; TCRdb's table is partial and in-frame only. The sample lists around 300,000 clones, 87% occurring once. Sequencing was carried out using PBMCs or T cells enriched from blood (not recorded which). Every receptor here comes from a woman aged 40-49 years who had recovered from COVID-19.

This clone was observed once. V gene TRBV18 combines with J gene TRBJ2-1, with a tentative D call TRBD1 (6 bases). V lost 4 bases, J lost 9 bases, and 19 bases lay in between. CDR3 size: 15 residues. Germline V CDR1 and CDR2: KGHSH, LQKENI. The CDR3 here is CASSLMGAVRGEQFF. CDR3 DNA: TGTGCCAGCTCACTAATGGGGGCTGTAAGGGGTGAGCAGTTCTTC.

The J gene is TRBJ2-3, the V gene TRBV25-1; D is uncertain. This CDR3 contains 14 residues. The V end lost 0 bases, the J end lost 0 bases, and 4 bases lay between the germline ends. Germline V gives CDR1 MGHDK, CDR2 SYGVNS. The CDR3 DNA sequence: TGTGCCAGCAGTGAATACTATAGCACAGATACGCAGTATTTT. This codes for CASSEYYSTDTQYF. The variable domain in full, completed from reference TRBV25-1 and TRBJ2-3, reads EADIYQTPRYLVIGTGKKITLECSQTMGHDKMYWYQQDPGMELHLIHYSYGVNSTEKGDLSSESTVSRIRTEHFPLTLESARPSHTSQYLCASSEYYSTDTQYFGPGTRLTVL.

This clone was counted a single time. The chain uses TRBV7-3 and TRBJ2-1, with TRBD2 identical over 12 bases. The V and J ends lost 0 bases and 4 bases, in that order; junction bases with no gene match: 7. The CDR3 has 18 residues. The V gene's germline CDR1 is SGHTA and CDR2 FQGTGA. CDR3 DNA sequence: TGTGCCAGCAGCTTAACCCCCCTAGCGGGAGGGTCATACAATGAGCAGTTCTTC. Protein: CASSLTPLAGGSYNEQFF.

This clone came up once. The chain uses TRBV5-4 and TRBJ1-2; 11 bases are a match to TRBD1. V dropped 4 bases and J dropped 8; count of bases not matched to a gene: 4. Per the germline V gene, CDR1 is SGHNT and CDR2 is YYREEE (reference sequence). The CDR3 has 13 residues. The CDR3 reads CASSVDRGRGYTF. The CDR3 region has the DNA TGTGCCAGCAGCGTGGACAGGGGGCGCGGCTACACCTTC.

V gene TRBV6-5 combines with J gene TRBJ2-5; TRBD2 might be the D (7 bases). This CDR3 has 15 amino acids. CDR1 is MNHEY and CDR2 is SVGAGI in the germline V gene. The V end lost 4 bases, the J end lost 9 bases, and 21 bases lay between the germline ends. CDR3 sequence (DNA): TGTGCCAGCAGTTTGGGCGGGGGCGGTTGGATGGCCCAGTACTTC. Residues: CASSLGGGGWMAQYF.

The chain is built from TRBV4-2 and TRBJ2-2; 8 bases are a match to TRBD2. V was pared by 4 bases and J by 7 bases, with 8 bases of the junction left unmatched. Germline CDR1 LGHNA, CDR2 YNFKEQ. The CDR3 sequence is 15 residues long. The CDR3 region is CASSPESGSGGELFF. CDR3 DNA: TGTGCCAGCAGCCCGGAAAGCGGGAGCGGCGGGGAGCTGTTTTTT.

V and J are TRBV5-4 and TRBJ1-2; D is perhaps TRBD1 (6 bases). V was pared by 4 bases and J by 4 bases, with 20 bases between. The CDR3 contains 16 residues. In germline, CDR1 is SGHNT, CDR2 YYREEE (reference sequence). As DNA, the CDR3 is TGTGCCAGCAGCCCGCTTGGCGGGGGGCATAGCTATGGCTACACCTTC. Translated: CASSPLGGGHSYGYTF.

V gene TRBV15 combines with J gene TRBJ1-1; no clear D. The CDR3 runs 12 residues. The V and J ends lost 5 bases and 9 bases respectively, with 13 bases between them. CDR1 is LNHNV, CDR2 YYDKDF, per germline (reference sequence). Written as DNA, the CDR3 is TGTGCCACCAGCTCGGCGGGAGCCAAAGCTTTCTTT. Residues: CATSSAGAKAFF.

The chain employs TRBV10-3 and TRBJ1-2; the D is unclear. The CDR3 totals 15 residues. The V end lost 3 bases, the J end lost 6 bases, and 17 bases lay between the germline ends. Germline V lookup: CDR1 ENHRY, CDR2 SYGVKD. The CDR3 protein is CAISDPVGGGNGYTF. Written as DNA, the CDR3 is TGTGCCATCAGTGACCCCGTCGGAGGAGGCAATGGCTACACCTTC.

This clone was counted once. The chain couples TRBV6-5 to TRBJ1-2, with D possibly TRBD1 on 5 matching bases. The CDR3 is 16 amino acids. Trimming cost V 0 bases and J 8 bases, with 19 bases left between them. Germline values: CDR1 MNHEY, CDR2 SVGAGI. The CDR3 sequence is CASSYSLGGDRLGYTF. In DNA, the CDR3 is TGTGCCAGCAGTTACTCCCTGGGGGGAGATCGGTTAGGCTACACCTTC.

The CDR3 sequence is CASSSQLGGTSGYEQYF. CDR3 coding DNA: TGTGCCAGCAGCTCACAACTAGGGGGGACTAGCGGCTACGAGCAGTACTTC. This chain uses TRBV21-1 with TRBJ2-7; TRBD2 is the table's D call, not checked against the DNA. TRBV21-1 is shown as a pseudogene. This CDR3 has 17 residues.

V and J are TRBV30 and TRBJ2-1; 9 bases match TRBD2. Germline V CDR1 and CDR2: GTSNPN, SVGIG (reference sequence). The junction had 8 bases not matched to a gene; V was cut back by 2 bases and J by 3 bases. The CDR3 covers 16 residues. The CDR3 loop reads CAWSSGGLASYNEQFF. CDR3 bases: TGTGCCTGGAGTTCCGGAGGACTAGCGAGCTACAATGAGCAGTTCTTC.

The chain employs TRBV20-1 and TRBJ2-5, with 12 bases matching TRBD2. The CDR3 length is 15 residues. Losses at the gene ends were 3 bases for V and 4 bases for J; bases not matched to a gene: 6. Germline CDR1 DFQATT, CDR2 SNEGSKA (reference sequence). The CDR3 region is CSASSVGLAGETQYF. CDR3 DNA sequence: TGCAGTGCTAGTTCAGTGGGACTAGCGGGAGAGACCCAGTACTTC.

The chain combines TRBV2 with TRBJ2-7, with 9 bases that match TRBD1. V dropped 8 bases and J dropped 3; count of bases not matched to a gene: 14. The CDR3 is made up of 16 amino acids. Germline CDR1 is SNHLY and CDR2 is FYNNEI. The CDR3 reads CASGKATGGRIYEQYF. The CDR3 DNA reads TGTGCCAGCGGAAAAGCTACAGGGGGCAGAATCTACGAGCAGTACTTC.

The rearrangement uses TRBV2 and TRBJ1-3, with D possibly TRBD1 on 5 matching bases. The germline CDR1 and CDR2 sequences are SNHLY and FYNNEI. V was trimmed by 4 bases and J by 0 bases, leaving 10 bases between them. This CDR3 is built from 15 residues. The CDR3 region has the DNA TGTGCCAGCAGTGGCAGGGCAGGCTCTGGAAACACCATATATTTT. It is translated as CASSGRAGSGNTIYF.

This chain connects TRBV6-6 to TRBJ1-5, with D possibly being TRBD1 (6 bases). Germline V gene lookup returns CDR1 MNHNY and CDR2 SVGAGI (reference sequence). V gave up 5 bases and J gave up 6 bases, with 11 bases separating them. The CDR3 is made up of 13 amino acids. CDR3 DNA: TGTGCCAGCAGTGTGGGGGCAGGTCAGCCCCAGCATTTT. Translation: CASSVGAGQPQHF.

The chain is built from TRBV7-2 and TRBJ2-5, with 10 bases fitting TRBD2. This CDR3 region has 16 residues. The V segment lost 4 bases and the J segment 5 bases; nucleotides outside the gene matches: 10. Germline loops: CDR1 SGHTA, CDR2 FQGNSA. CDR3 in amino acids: CASSSQSGGGGETQYF. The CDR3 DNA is TGTGCCAGCAGCTCCCAGAGCGGGGGGGGCGGGGAGACCCAGTACTTC.

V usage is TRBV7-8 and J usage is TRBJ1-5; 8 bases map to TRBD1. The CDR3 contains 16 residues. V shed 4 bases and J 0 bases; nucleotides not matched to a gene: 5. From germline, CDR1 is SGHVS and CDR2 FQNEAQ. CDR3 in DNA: TGTGCCAGCAGCTCAGGGGGCGGACGTAGCAATCAGCCCCAGCATTTT. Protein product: CASSSGGGRSNQPQHF.